A single sample is the source of the 10 T cell receptor beta chains below, sequenced in a study of breast tumors, draining lymph nodes, adjacent tissues. The lymph nodes were axillary draining lymph nodes from breast cancer patients. TCRdb used MiXCR to reprocess the multiplex PCR reads, holding one entry per CDR3 protein. The sample lists 150,000 to 200,000 distinct CDR3 sequences; more than 25% were seen once. Input material: axillary lymph node tissue. The source is a female donor with breast cancer. Some clones in this sample may be carry-over from other donors' samples.

This clonotype was detected a few times. The V call is TRBV28, the J call TRBJ2-2, with a weak D call TRBD1 (5 bases). V was pared by 3 bases and J by 2 bases, with 10 bases between. Germline-derived CDR1 and CDR2 are MDHEN and SYDVKM. The CDR3 is 15 residues long. For the CDR3, the DNA is TGTGCCAGCAGTTTTGCAGGGTCAAACACCGGGGAGCTGTTTTTT. This codes for CASSFAGSNTGELFF.

This chain connects TRBV12-3 or TRBV12-4 to TRBJ1-2, with 7 bases lining up with TRBD1. J was trimmed by 3 bases and V by 6 bases; bases with no gene match: 7. The CDR3 sequence is 14 residues long. CDR3 sequence (DNA): TGTGCCAGCAGCCGTCTTGGACAGGACTATGGCTACACCTTC. As protein: CASSRLGQDYGYTF.

This chain connects TRBV6-2 or TRBV6-3 to TRBJ2-1; 8 bases agree with TRBD2. This CDR3 has 16 amino acids. V lost 2 bases and J lost 6; bases outside the gene matches: 9. Germline CDR1 is MNHEY and CDR2 is SVGEGT. The CDR3 region is CASSYRTGTRRNEQFF. For the CDR3, the DNA is TGTGCCAGCAGTTACCGCACCGGGACTAGACGCAATGAGCAGTTCTTC.

A word on this clonotype: This could be a read error, since a much larger clone is one nucleotide away. This sequence joins TRBV12-3 or TRBV12-4 and TRBJ2-7; D remains unclear. V lost 6 bases to trimming and J lost 6 bases, with 12 bases between them. The CDR3 extends over 12 amino acids. The DNA for the CDR3 is TGTGCCAGCAGCCACGGTCTCCTCGAGCAGTACTTC. Protein sequence: CASSHGLLEQYF.

Ten or more counts support this clonotype. The rearrangement uses TRBV27 and TRBJ2-7; D assignment may be TRBD1 or TRBD2 (7 bases each). The V end lost 0 bases, the J end lost 2 bases, and 14 bases lay between the germline ends. CDR1 MNHEY and CDR2 SMNVEV come from the germline V gene (reference sequence). The CDR3 covers 16 residues. CDR3 loop: CASSLSVQGGPYEQYF. The CDR3 nucleotides read TGTGCCAGCAGTTTATCGGTCCAGGGGGGGCCCTACGAGCAGTACTTC.

Concerning this clonotype itself: The junction differs from germline at one of its ends, possibly a read error. This chain connects TRBV30 to TRBJ2-3; TRBD1 matches at 10 bases. Per the germline V gene, CDR1 is GTSNPN and CDR2 is SVGIG (reference sequence). The CDR3 loop spans 14 amino acids. The CDR3 reads CAWSMPDRGDTRYF. The CDR3 DNA is TGTGCCTGGAGTATGCCGGACAGGGGGGATACGCGGTATTTT.

This clonotype showed up many times. This clone may be a read error of a much larger clone one base away. The V call is TRBV5-1, the J call TRBJ1-2; a weak D match, TRBD1 (6 bases). The CDR3 has 15 amino acids. CDR1 SGHRS and CDR2 YFSETQ come from the germline V gene. V lost 0 bases, J lost 10 bases, and 19 bases lay in between. The CDR3 region is CASSLAGVGHHDYTF. The CDR3 DNA sequence: TGCGCCAGCAGCTTGGCCGGGGTGGGACACCACGACTACACCTTC.

This chain connects TRBV6-5 to TRBJ1-2, with 7 bases that match TRBD1. J lost 0 bases, V lost 5 bases, and 6 bases had no gene match. Looked up from germline, CDR1 is MNHEY and CDR2 is SVGAGI. The CDR3 contains 15 residues. The CDR3 DNA sequence: TGTGCCAGCAGTCCTCAGGGGGGGTCTAACTATGGCTACACCTTC. Encoded protein: CASSPQGGSNYGYTF.

This clonotype was detected many times. The chain recombines TRBV5-1 with TRBJ2-3, with 7 positions matching TRBD1. The CDR3 sequence is 15 residues long. Germline CDR1 and CDR2: SGHRS and YFSETQ. V trimming: 4 bases; J trimming: 0 bases; junction bases outside the gene matches: 5. The CDR3 bases are TGCGCCAGCAGCGCACCGGGACAGAGCACAGATACGCAGTATTTT. Its protein product is CASSAPGQSTDTQYF. Complete variable domain (other parts from reference TRBV5-1 and TRBJ2-3): KAGVTQTPRYLIKTRGQQVTLSCSPISGHRSVSWYQQTPGQGLQFLFEYFSETQRNKGNFPGRFSGRQFSNSRSEMNVSTLELGDSALYLCASSAPGQSTDTQYFGPGTRLTVL.

This clonotype was counted ten times or more. V usage is TRBV11-2 and J usage is TRBJ2-4; D might be TRBD2 (6 bases). CDR1 is SGHAT and CDR2 is FQNNGV in the germline V gene. V lost 5 bases and J 0 bases, leaving 8 bases between the germline ends. The CDR3 loop spans 14 amino acids. CDR3 DNA sequence: TGTGCCAGCAGCCGCGGGGTAGCCAAAAACATTCAGTACTTC. Residues: CASSRGVAKNIQYF. Full variable domain (outside the CDR3, taken from reference TRBV11-2 and TRBJ2-4): EAGVAQSPRYKIIEKRQSVAFWCNPISGHATLYWYQQILGQGPKLLIQFQNNGVVDDSQLPKDRFSAERLKGVDSTLKIQPAKLEDSAVYLCASSRGVAKNIQYFGAGTRLSVL.